This TCR beta chain was sequenced for a study of blood T cell repertoires in COVID-19. Clones were read by immunoSEQ multiplex PCR, and TCRdb kept only the in-frame ones, dropping some. The repertoire has roughly 200,000 clones, 70% to 90% of them found once; the top ten carry around 1.6%. This clone was observed a few times. The sample was peripheral blood. This TCR came from a man between 18 and 35 years old with active or convalescent COVID-19.

This CDR3 reads CASSKAANSYEQYF. DNA of the CDR3: TGTGCCAGTAGTAAGGCGGCGAACTCCTACGAGCAGTACTTC. This chain links TRBV3-1 (or the pseudogene TRBV3-2) with TRBJ2-7, with D hard to call. The germline CDR1 and CDR2 sequences are LGHDT and YNNKEL (reference sequence). The V end was cut by 9 bases, the J end by 0 bases, with 15 bases between. The CDR3 is 14 amino acids.